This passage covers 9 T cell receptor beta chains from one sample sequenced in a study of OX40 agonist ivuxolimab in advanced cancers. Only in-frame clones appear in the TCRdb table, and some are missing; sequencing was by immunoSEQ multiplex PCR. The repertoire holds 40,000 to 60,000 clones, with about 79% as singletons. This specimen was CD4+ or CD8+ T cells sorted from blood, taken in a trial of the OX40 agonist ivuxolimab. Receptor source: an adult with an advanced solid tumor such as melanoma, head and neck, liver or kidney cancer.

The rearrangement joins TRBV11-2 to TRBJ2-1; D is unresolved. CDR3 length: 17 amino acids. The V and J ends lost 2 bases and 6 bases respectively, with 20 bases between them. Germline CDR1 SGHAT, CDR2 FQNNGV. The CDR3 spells CASSLLGRRRPLNEQFF. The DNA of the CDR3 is TGTGCCAGCAGCTTACTTGGGCGCCGACGACCACTCAATGAGCAGTTCTTC.

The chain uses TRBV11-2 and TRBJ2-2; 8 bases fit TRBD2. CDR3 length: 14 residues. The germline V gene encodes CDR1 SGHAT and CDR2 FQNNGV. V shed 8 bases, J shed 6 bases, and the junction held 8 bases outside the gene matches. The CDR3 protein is CASHPRGVSGELFF. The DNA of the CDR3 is TGTGCCAGCCACCCGCGGGGGGTATCCGGGGAGCTGTTTTTT.

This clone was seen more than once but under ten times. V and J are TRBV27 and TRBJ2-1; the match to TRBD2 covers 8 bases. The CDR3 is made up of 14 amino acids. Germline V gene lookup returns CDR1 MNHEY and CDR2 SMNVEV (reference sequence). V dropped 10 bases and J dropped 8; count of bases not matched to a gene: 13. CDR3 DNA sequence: TGTGCCACGACACGCATAGCGGGGAAGGATGAGCAGTTCTTC. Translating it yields CATTRIAGKDEQFF.

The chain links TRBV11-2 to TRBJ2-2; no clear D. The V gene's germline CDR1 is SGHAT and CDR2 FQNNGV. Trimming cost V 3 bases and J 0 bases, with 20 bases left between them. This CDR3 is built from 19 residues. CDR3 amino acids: CASSFRYSRDGSNTGELFF. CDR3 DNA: TGTGCCAGCAGCTTTAGATACTCCAGAGACGGATCGAACACCGGGGAGCTGTTTTTT.

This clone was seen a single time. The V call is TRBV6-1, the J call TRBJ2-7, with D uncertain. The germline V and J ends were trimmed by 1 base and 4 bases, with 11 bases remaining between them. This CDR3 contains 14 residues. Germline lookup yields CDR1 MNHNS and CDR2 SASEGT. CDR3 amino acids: CASSEVVIEYEQYF. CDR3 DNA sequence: TGTGCCAGCAGTGAAGTGGTTATTGAATACGAGCAGTACTTC.

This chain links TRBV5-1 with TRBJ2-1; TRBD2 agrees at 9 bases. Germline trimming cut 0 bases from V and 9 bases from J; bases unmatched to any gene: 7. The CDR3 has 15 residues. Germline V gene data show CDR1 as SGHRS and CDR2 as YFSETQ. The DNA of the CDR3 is TGCGCCAGCAGCTTGGATGCGGGAGGGCACGGTGAGCAGTTCTTC. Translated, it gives CASSLDAGGHGEQFF.

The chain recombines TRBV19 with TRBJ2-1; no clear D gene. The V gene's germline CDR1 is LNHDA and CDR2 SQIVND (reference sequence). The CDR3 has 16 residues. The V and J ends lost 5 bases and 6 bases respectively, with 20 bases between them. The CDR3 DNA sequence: TGTGCCAGTAGTCTACTTGGTGATAATTGGGGCAATGAGCAGTTCTTC. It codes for CASSLLGDNWGNEQFF.

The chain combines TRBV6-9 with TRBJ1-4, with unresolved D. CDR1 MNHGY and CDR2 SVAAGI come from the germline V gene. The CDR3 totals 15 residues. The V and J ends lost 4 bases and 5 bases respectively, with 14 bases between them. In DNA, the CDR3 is TGTGCCAGCAGTTTGGAGAGAACATCGAATGAAAAACTGTTTTTT. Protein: CASSLERTSNEKLFF.

DNA for the CDR3: TGTGCCAGCAGTAAAGAGGGACTTTCCTACAATGAGCAGTTCTTC. Translated, it gives CASSKEGLSYNEQFF. The rearrangement uses TRBV7-9 and TRBJ2-1; possible D gene TRBD2, 6 bases. Trimming pared 6 bases from V and 1 base from J, leaving 13 bases between. In germline, CDR1 is SEHNR, CDR2 FQNEAQ (reference sequence). This CDR3 has 15 amino acids.